Shown below are 18 T cell receptor beta chains from a single sample sequenced in a study of early T cells in non-severe SARS-CoV-2 infection. TCRdb reanalysed the 5' RACE reads using MiXCR and keeps one entry per CDR3 protein. The data contain some 59,000 distinct CDR3 sequences, about 10% of them seen just once; the ten biggest clones take up almost 4%. The source was whole blood, collected at baseline. The receptors were sampled from an adult who was a healthcare worker with PCR-confirmed SARS-CoV-2 infection or an uninfected control (not recorded which).

The chain employs TRBV5-1 and TRBJ1-3, with 7 positions matching TRBD1. This CDR3 comprises 17 residues. V shed 1 base, J shed 0 bases, and the junction held 7 bases outside the gene matches. Per the germline V gene, CDR1 is SGHRS and CDR2 is YFSETQ. The CDR3 loop reads CASSLTGQQTSGNTIYF. CDR3 DNA: TGCGCCAGCAGCTTGACGGGACAGCAAACCTCTGGAAACACCATATATTTT.

This clonotype has at least ten counts. The chain is built from TRBV7-8 and TRBJ1-2; 8 bases map to TRBD1. V shed 3 bases, J shed 6 bases, and the junction held 3 bases outside the gene matches. From germline, CDR1 is SGHVS and CDR2 FQNEAQ. The CDR3 runs to 13 residues. The CDR3 is CASSFSTGDGYTF. CDR3 nucleotides: TGTGCCAGCAGCTTCTCGACAGGGGATGGCTACACCTTC.

There are many counts of this clonotype. The chain uses TRBV20-1 and TRBJ2-2; 7 nucleotides line up with TRBD1. The CDR3 sequence is 12 residues long. Germline loops: CDR1 DFQATT, CDR2 SNEGSKA (reference sequence). V shed 5 bases, J shed 6 bases, and the junction held 3 bases outside the gene matches. The CDR3 DNA reads TGCAGTGCTGGCAGGGGGTCCGGGGAGCTGTTTTTT. The encoded protein is CSAGRGSGELFF.

V and J are TRBV12-3 or TRBV12-4 and TRBJ2-7, with 13 bases aligning to TRBD2. CDR3 length: 16 residues. With 5 bases clipped from V and 4 bases from J, the junction kept 8 bases outside the gene matches. In DNA form, the CDR3 reads TGTGCCAGCAGTCGGAGGACTAGCGGGAGCCCTTACGAGCAGTACTTC. It is translated as CASSRRTSGSPYEQYF.

The V gene is TRBV12-3 or TRBV12-4, the J gene TRBJ1-6; D perhaps matches TRBD1 (5 bases). This CDR3 has 16 residues. V lost 3 bases and J lost 3, with 12 bases in between. The DNA for the CDR3 is TGTGCCAGCAGTTTCTCCAGGGACCTCTATAATTCACCCCTCCACTTT. It yields the protein CASSFSRDLYNSPLHF.

This clonotype was recorded at least ten times. V gene TRBV12-3 or TRBV12-4 combines with J gene TRBJ2-7; the match to TRBD2 covers 8 bases. CDR3 length equals 13 residues. The junction had 11 bases not matched to a gene; V was cut back by 10 bases and J by 6 bases. The CDR3 DNA follows: TGTGCCACCCGATTGGGGCTAGCGGGCGAGCAGTACTTC. Its translation is CATRLGLAGEQYF.

V usage is TRBV7-9 and J usage is TRBJ1-1, with D perhaps TRBD1 (6 bases). V was trimmed by 5 bases and J by 0 bases, leaving 16 bases between them. CDR3 length: 16 residues. In germline, CDR1 is SEHNR, CDR2 FQNEAQ (reference sequence). The CDR3 DNA sequence: TGTGCCAGCAGCCCAATTCCGCAGGGGATGAACACTGAAGCTTTCTTT. It specifies CASSPIPQGMNTEAFF. The whole variable domain, remainder taken from reference TRBV7-9 and TRBJ1-1, is DTGVSQNPRHKITKRGQNVTFRCDPISEHNRLYWYRQTLGQGPEFLTYFQNEAQLEKSRLLSDRFSAERPKGSFSTLEIQRTEQGDSAMYLCASSPIPQGMNTEAFFGQGTRLTVV.

The sample holds a few counts of this clonotype. The chain uses TRBV2 and TRBJ2-1, with TRBD2 matching 12 bases. Germline V gives CDR1 SNHLY, CDR2 FYNNEI. The CDR3 length is 17 residues. V dropped 3 bases and J dropped 3; count of bases not matched to a gene: 6. The CDR3 is CASSDQPGLAGYNEQFF. Here the CDR3 DNA reads TGTGCCAGCAGTGACCAGCCGGGACTAGCGGGCTACAATGAGCAGTTCTTC.

J is TRBJ2-7 and V is TRBV6-2 or TRBV6-3, with D perhaps assigned TRBD1 or TRBD2 (5 bases each). CDR1 MNHEY and CDR2 SVGEGT come from the germline V gene. Trimming removed 7 bases from V and 9 bases from J, with 19 bases in between. The CDR3 length is 13 residues. In nucleotides, the CDR3 is TGTGCCAGCACCCACGAATCGCCGAGGGGGCAGTACTTC. Translation: CASTHESPRGQYF.

This clonotype has more than one count but fewer than ten. The chain employs TRBV6-6 and TRBJ2-1, with TRBD1 as a possible D gene (6 bases). V lost 6 bases, J lost 6 bases, and 24 bases lay in between. The length of the CDR3 is 17 residues. Germline V CDR1 and CDR2: MNHNY, SVGAGI (reference sequence). The CDR3 DNA reads TGTGCCAGCAGGAAGTGGACAGTCCAGCTTATCGGCAATGAGCAGTTCTTC. This codes for CASRKWTVQLIGNEQFF.

In this sample, this clonotype turned up a few times. V gene TRBV4-1 combines with J gene TRBJ2-7; TRBD2 matches 10 bases. CDR1 MGHRA and CDR2 YSYEKL come from the germline V gene. V was pared by 1 base and J by 4 bases, with 4 bases of the junction left unmatched. The CDR3 consists of 15 residues. CDR3 DNA: TGCGCCAGCAGCCAAGGACTAGCGGGCCCTTACGAGCAGTACTTC. This encodes CASSQGLAGPYEQYF.

This clonotype was counted between two and nine times. The chain is built from TRBV20-1 and TRBJ2-7; TRBD2 matches 9 bases. In germline, CDR1 is DFQATT, CDR2 SNEGSKA (reference sequence). This CDR3 comprises 13 residues. After removal of 6 bases from V and 5 bases from J, the junction contained 8 bases not matched to a gene. The CDR3 region is CSALAGSEHEQYF. DNA for the CDR3: TGCAGTGCCCTAGCGGGGTCCGAACACGAGCAGTACTTC.

Many counts were recorded for this clonotype. The chain links TRBV7-9 to TRBJ1-1; 7 bases map to TRBD1. This CDR3 has 13 amino acids. Looked up from germline, CDR1 is SEHNR and CDR2 is FQNEAQ (reference sequence). Trimming at V came to 6 bases and at J to 4 bases, leaving 5 bases not matched to a gene. The CDR3 nucleotides are TGTGCCAGCAGAGAACAGGGGTCCACTGAAGCTTTCTTT. The encoded protein is CASREQGSTEAFF.

This clonotype came up a few times. The chain is built from TRBV27 and TRBJ2-7, with TRBD1 identical over 7 bases. Germline V CDR1 and CDR2: MNHEY, SMNVEV (reference sequence). V trimming: 2 bases; J trimming: 3 bases; junction bases outside the gene matches: 7. The CDR3 has 15 residues. The CDR3 DNA sequence: TGTGCCAGCAGTTTAAAGGAAGGGGGCAACTACGAGCAGTACTTC. It yields the protein CASSLKEGGNYEQYF.

The sample holds a few counts of this clonotype. The V and J genes are TRBV25-1 and TRBJ2-2; D may be TRBD1 or TRBD2 (6 bases each). The germline V gene encodes CDR1 MGHDK and CDR2 SYGVNS. V shed 1 base and J shed 5 bases, with 17 bases lying between them. The CDR3 length is 17 residues. The CDR3: CASSESGATRGTGELFF. DNA for the CDR3: TGTGCCAGCAGTGAATCGGGGGCGACTAGAGGTACCGGGGAGCTGTTTTTT.

This clonotype was counted at least ten times. This chain connects TRBV18 to TRBJ1-1; 11 bases align to TRBD1. The V and J ends lost 6 bases and 1 base, in that order; junction bases with no gene match: 10. The CDR3 totals 17 residues. Germline CDR1 and CDR2: KGHSH and LQKENI. Written as DNA, the CDR3 is TGTGCCAGCTCGAGGACAGGGGGCTTCGGGAGGAACACTGAAGCTTTCTTT. Translating gives CASSRTGGFGRNTEAFF.

This clonotype was recorded a few times. The chain uses TRBV7-2 and TRBJ2-7, with D unresolved. CDR1 and CDR2 (germline): SGHTA, FQGNSA. This CDR3 comprises 12 residues. The V end lost 7 bases, the J end lost 0 bases, and 7 bases lay between the germline ends. CDR3 sequence reads: CASNTNSYEQYF. CDR3 sequence (DNA): TGTGCCAGCAACACCAACTCCTACGAGCAGTACTTC.

This clonotype appeared many times. The gene calls are TRBV6-6 and TRBJ2-5, with 10 bases fitting TRBD1. The V gene end was trimmed by 4 bases and the J gene end by 5 bases; junction bases not matched to a gene: 10. From germline, CDR1 is MNHNY and CDR2 SVGAGI (reference sequence). CDR3 length: 16 residues. The CDR3 sequence is CASSSRQGAALETQYF. In DNA, the CDR3 is TGTGCCAGCAGTTCCAGACAGGGGGCGGCTTTGGAGACCCAGTACTTC.